This TCR beta chain comes out of a study of blood T cell repertoires in COVID-19. Profiled with immunoSEQ multiplex PCR; TCRdb holds only in-frame clones, not every one. The sample carries about 86,000 clones, approximately 86% recorded once. This CDR3 contains 12 residues. V lost 4 bases and J lost 10; bases outside the gene matches: 2. CDR1 and CDR2 (germline): SGHDN, FVKESK. The V gene is TRBV14, the J gene TRBJ2-1; the match to TRBD2 covers 9 bases. The clonotype originates from a man aged 45 to 65 with acute or convalescent COVID-19. Sequencing was done on a sample of peripheral blood. CDR3 nucleotides: TGTGCCAGCAGCCTCCTAGCGGGGGAGCAGTTCTTC. This encodes CASSLLAGEQFF.